Given below is one T cell receptor (beta chain) in context. The antigen remains undetermined. The CDR3 carries no conserved terminal phenylalanine or tryptophan, so it likely arises from a read error. A modified ARM-PCR protocol with three rounds of nested PCR amplified TCRbeta. TCRdb redid the calling of the multiplex PCR reads with MiXCR, one entry per CDR3 protein. The repertoire holds some 120,000 distinct CDR3 sequences, with around three fifths as singletons. The V and J ends lost 6 bases and 0 bases respectively, with 11 bases between them. Germline loops: CDR1 SGHAT, CDR2 FQNNGV. The CDR3 contains 14 residues. The source of the sample is a study of tumor and adjacent non-tumor tissue in lung cancer. Overall study: On average, productive TCRbeta reads reached about 4 million per sample.

This sample's RNA came from whole unsorted tissue. Between August and November 2014, newly diagnosed, chemotherapy-naive lung cancer patients underwent thoracic surgery in China. Notes on the study in general: Normal lung showed higher cumulative top 100 clone frequency than tumor. Significantly higher TCR diversity was found in tumor than normal lung.

Sample: lung tumor tissue. This sequence joins TRBV11-2 and TRBJ1-1; no clear D gene. The origin of this receptor is a man between 25 and 39 years old with non-small cell lung cancer. For the CDR3, the DNA is TGTGCCAGCAGTTTACCTTCCATGAACACTGAAGCTTTCCTT. It yields the protein CASSLPSMNTEAFL.